The 5 T cell receptor beta chains reported below all come from one sample, sequenced in a study of cytomegalovirus exposure and HLA in healthy donors. PCR involved 60 Vbeta and 13 Jbeta primers. Repertoires were generated with immunoSEQ multiplex PCR, while TCRdb's copy carries only in-frame clones and drops some. The sample includes around 150,000 clones, 65% to 85% of them seen just once. The specimen was PBMCs. These TCRs come from a man aged 40-49 years in good health and CMV-seropositive.

V is TRBV19 and J is TRBJ2-1; perhaps TRBD2 as D (5 bases). Germline-derived CDR1 and CDR2 are LNHDA and SQIVND (reference sequence). V gave up 3 bases and J gave up 2 bases, with 14 bases separating them. This CDR3 spans 16 amino acids. CDR3 region: CASSMSSRGTYNEQFF. The CDR3 coding sequence is TGTGCCAGTAGTATGAGCTCACGAGGGACCTACAATGAGCAGTTCTTC.

This clone has a handful of counts. The rearrangement uses TRBV14 and TRBJ2-7; weak D call: TRBD2 (6 bases). CDR1 is SGHDN, CDR2 FVKESK, per germline. The CDR3 is 16 residues long. The V and J ends lost 3 bases and 2 bases respectively, with 17 bases between them. As DNA, the CDR3 is TGTGCCAGCAGCCAGGGTCCCGGGGGAGGCCCCTACGAGCAGTACTTC. Translating gives CASSQGPGGGPYEQYF.

This clone was seen just once. The genes are TRBV30 and TRBJ1-1; D unresolved. Germline CDR1 GTSNPN, CDR2 SVGIG (reference sequence). Trimming removed 5 bases at V and 4 bases at J, with 11 bases between. The CDR3 totals 12 residues. The CDR3 region has the DNA TGTGCCTGGGGGAGGGCTCGCACTGAAGCTTTCTTT. Translated, it gives CAWGRARTEAFF.

V usage is TRBV7-8 and J usage is TRBJ2-1; possible D gene TRBD1, 5 bases. The CDR3 has 14 residues. Germline V gene lookup returns CDR1 SGHVS and CDR2 FQNEAQ. Trimming took off 3 bases at V and 2 bases at J, with 8 bases between the two ends. Here the CDR3 DNA reads TGTGCCAGCAGCTTGAACAGGCCCTACAATGAGCAGTTCTTC. It codes for CASSLNRPYNEQFF.

This chain joins TRBV9 and TRBJ2-2; no reliable D call. V lost 0 bases and J 5 bases, leaving 5 bases between the germline ends. There are 13 residues in the CDR3. CDR1 and CDR2 (germline): SGDLS, YYNGEE. The CDR3 DNA reads as TGTGCCAGCAGCGTAGTAGTAACCGGGGAGCTGTTTTTT. Amino acid sequence: CASSVVVTGELFF.